These 10 T cell receptor beta chains came from one sample sequenced in a study of shared T cell receptors in the human thymus. The assay was immunoSEQ multiplex PCR, and TCRdb's table has in-frame clones only and misses some. The repertoire holds hundreds of thousands of clones, 70% to 90% seen once, with 0.01% in the top ten. This same sample was also part of a study on human thymus T cells.

The sample was thymocytes. Source of these receptors: a boy under two years old with a congenital heart defect.

The chain carries TRBV5-8 and TRBJ2-2, with 7 nucleotides matching TRBD1. From germline, CDR1 is SGHTS and CDR2 YDEGEE. Trimming took 0 bases from V and 6 from J; bases not matched to a gene: 8. This CDR3 comprises 16 residues. CDR3 sequence (DNA): TGTGCCAGCAGCTTGGGTCGAGACAGGGTACCCGGGGAGCTGTTTTTT. Encoded protein: CASSLGRDRVPGELFF.

The chain joins TRBV5-1 to TRBJ2-3; TRBD2 might be the D (7 bases). Looked up from germline, CDR1 is SGHRS and CDR2 is YFSETQ. The CDR3 is 16 amino acids. V shed 4 bases and J shed 3 bases, with 18 bases lying between them. CDR3 DNA sequence: TGCGCCAGCAGCCCCGGTTACCGGGGGGCGACAGATACGCAGTATTTT. Translating it yields CASSPGYRGATDTQYF.

With regard to this clone: At one end, the junction sequence differs from germline, possibly due to a read error. The V gene is TRBV18, the J gene TRBJ2-5, with D possibly being TRBD1 (5 bases). Germline V CDR1 and CDR2: KGHSH, LQKENI. This CDR3 comprises 13 residues. The CDR3 loop is CASSPQGEETQYF. The CDR3 DNA is TGTGCCAGCTCCCCACAAGGGGAAGAGACCCAGTACTTC.

The V gene is TRBV27, the J gene TRBJ2-3; 15 bases align to TRBD2. CDR1 is MNHEY and CDR2 is SMNVEV in the germline V gene (reference sequence). J lost 2 bases, V lost 2 bases, and 11 bases had no gene match. The CDR3 has 20 amino acids. The CDR3 nucleotides are TGTGCCAGCAGTTTAGGGACTAGCGGGAGGACTCCCCCCCCCACAGATACGCAGTATTTT. Translated: CASSLGTSGRTPPPTDTQYF.

This clone appeared a single time. V usage is TRBV9 and J usage is TRBJ2-7; D perhaps matches TRBD2 (6 bases). The CDR3 covers 16 residues. Germline V lookup: CDR1 SGDLS, CDR2 YYNGEE. Deletions cut 4 bases from V and 4 bases from J, with 21 bases between. The CDR3 reads CASSPPGRRPGYEQYF. The CDR3 DNA reads as TGTGCCAGCAGCCCACCGGGGAGGCGTCCCGGGTACGAGCAGTACTTC.

The chain is built from TRBV4-3 and TRBJ2-7; perhaps TRBD2 as D (8 bases). Trimming left V 0 bases short and J 1 base short, with 16 bases between. The V gene's germline CDR1 is LGHNA and CDR2 YSLEER. The CDR3 totals 17 residues. CDR3 in DNA: TGCGCCAGCAGCCAAGATCGGGAGGGGGCCCCATCCTACGAGCAGTACTTC. This codes for CASSQDREGAPSYEQYF.

The chain has TRBV6-4 and TRBJ2-6, with D unclear. The CDR3 has 16 residues. Germline CDR1 reads MRHNA; CDR2 reads SNTAGT. Trimming took off 3 bases at V and 0 bases at J, with 9 bases between the two ends. The CDR3 DNA reads TGTGCCAGCAGTGAACGACTCGCCTCTGGGGCCAACGTCCTGACTTTC. This translates into CASSERLASGANVLTF.

As for this clone: The identical CDR3 is also encoded by other nucleotide sequences in the sample. V and J are TRBV28 and TRBJ1-2; D gene ambiguous. Germline CDR1 reads MDHEN; CDR2 reads SYDVKM. Trimming removed 1 base at V and 8 bases at J, with 8 bases between. The CDR3 has 12 residues. The CDR3 spells CASSLSGDGYTF. The CDR3, as DNA: TGTGCCAGCAGTTTATCGGGTGACGGCTACACCTTC.

This clone was observed once. V and J are TRBV28 and TRBJ2-5, with 12 bases that match TRBD2. The germline gives CDR1 MDHEN, CDR2 SYDVKM. The CDR3 has 17 amino acids. V lost 5 bases to trimming and J lost 0 bases; unmatched junction nucleotides: 7. The CDR3 reads CASSQNWTSGNQETQYF. DNA of the CDR3: TGTGCCAGCAGTCAAAATTGGACTAGCGGGAACCAAGAGACCCAGTACTTC.

The rearrangement uses TRBV5-5 and TRBJ2-3; TRBD2 agrees at 16 bases. The CDR3 runs to 19 residues. CDR1 and CDR2 (germline): SGHKS, YYEKEE (reference sequence). The trim removed 0 bases at V and 2 bases at J, leaving 6 bases unmatched. This chain's CDR3 is CASSLAGTSGRALTDTQYF. CDR3 sequence (DNA): TGTGCCAGCAGCTTGGCCGGGACTAGCGGGAGGGCTCTCACAGATACGCAGTATTTT.